The text below deals with one T cell receptor beta chain. This specimen belongs to a study of blood T cell repertoires in COVID-19. Here immunoSEQ multiplex PCR was the method, and the copy in TCRdb shows in-frame clones only, minus some. This table holds about 130,000 clones, roughly three quarters found once. The CDR3 runs to 15 residues. The chain is built from TRBV21-1 and TRBJ1-5; the table's D call of TRBD1 was not tested on the DNA. TRBV21-1 is recorded as a pseudogene. Specimen: peripheral blood. The sequence was obtained from a woman in her 70s with acute or convalescent COVID-19. The CDR3 region has the DNA TGTGCCAGCAGCAAATCCCTTCAGGGCCCTCAGCCCCAGCATTTT. This translates into CASSKSLQGPQPQHF.